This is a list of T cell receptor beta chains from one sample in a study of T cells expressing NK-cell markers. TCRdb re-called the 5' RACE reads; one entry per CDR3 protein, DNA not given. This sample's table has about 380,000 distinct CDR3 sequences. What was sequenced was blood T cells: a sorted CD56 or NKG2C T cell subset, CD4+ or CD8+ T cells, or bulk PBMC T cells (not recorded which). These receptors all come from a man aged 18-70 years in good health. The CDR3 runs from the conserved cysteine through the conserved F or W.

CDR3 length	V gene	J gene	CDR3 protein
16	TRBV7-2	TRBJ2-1	CASSLGGSGGTNEQFF
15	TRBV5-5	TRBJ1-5	CASSLYGTLNQPQHF
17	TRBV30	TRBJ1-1	CAWSVRGTGMFRTEAFF
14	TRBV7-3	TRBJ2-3	CASSRTGGLDTQYF
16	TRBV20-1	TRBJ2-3	CSARAPGLAGTDTQYF
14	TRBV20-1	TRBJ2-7	CSATPDREGYEQYF
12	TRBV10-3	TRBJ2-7	CAISEHLYEQYF
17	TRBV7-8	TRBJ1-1	CASSLSSHSIRNTEAFF
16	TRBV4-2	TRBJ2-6	CASSQDRTAGANVLTF
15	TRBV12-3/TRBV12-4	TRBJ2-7	CASSLRSGQAYEQYF
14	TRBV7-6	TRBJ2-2	CASSKTGFPGELFF
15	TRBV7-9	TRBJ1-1	CASSLSRLMNTEAFF
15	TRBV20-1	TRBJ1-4	CSARVQGARREKLFF
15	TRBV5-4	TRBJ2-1	CASSLGDPNLDEQFF
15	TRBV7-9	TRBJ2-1	CASSQGQGVHNEQFF
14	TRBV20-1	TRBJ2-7	CSARPAGLSYEQYF
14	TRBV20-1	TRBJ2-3	CSAQRTFTEYTQYF
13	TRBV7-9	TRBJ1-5	CASSLVKDQPQHF
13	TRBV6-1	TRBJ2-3	CASSRSGGEGQYF
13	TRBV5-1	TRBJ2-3	CASSFLSTDTQYF
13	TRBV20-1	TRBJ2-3	CSARETGLDTQYF
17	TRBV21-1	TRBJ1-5	CASAPERAGFSNQPQHF
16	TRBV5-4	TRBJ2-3	CASSSGTSGPTDTQYF
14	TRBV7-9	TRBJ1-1	CASTSTRGTTEAFF
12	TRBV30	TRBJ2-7	CAWSLDRYEQYF
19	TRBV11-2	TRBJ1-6	CASSPTSGTAVSYNSPLHF
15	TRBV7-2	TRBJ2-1	CASSSRGGAYNEQFF
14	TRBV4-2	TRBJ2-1	CASSQASDFGEQFF
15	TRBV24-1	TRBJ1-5	CATSDRTGGKQPQHF
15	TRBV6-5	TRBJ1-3	CASSYTGTGFYTIYF
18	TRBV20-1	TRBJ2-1	CSATTWGLASHSYNEQFF
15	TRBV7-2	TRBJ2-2	CASSLGYSSIGELFF
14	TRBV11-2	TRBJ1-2	CASSLVQVNYGYTF
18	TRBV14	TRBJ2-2	CASSQGQNPLTNTGELFF
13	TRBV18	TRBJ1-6	CASSPDHRPPLHF
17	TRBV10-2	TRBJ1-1	CASSDKGKGRMNTEAFF
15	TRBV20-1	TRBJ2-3	CSAPPTGNPSDTQYF
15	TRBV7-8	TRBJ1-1	CASSLAFQGNTEAFF
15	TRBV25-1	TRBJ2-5	CASSAWDNGKETQYF
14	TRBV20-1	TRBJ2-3	CSARLAGYTDTQYF
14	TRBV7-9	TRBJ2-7	CASSPTRGAGEQYF
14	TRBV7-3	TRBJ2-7	CATLPPRSALEQYF
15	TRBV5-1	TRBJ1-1	CASSQGGQENTEAFF
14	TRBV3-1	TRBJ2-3	CASSSDLSTDTQYF
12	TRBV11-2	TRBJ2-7	CASSIQVYEQYF
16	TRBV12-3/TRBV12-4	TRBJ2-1	CASSLSGGGTYNEQFF